Following are 24 T cell receptor beta chains from one sample sequenced in a study of cytomegalovirus exposure and HLA in healthy donors. The PCR used 60 Vbeta and 13 Jbeta primers. The data were produced by immunoSEQ multiplex PCR, yet TCRdb's version contains in-frame clones alone and is incomplete. Of 100,000 to 120,000 clones listed, over 60% are singletons. The sample consisted of PBMCs. These receptors all come from a woman aged 25-40 years in good health and CMV-seronegative.

The CDR3 spells CASSLSGGDSTEAFF. In DNA, the CDR3 is TGTGCCAGCAGCTTAAGCGGCGGTGATAGCACTGAAGCTTTCTTT. The chain is built from TRBV7-6 and TRBJ1-1; no clear D. Germline-derived CDR1 and CDR2 are SGHVS and FNYEAQ. Trimming cost V 2 bases and J 4 bases, with 14 bases left between them. The CDR3 loop spans 15 amino acids. Together with reference TRBV7-6 and TRBJ1-1, the CDR3 gives the full variable domain: GAGVSQSPRYKVTKRGQDVALRCDPISGHVSLYWYRQALGQGPEFLTYFNYEAQQDKSGLPNDRFSAERPEGSISTLTIQRTEQRDSAMYRCASSLSGGDSTEAFFGQGTRLTVV.

This clone has a single count. The chain's CDR3 is CASSVVPGGNTEAFF. The DNA of the CDR3 is TGTGCCAGCAGCGTAGTACCCGGGGGGAACACTGAAGCTTTCTTT. This chain connects TRBV9 to TRBJ1-1, with a possible D match to TRBD1 (5 bases). The CDR3 consists of 15 residues. Looked up from germline, CDR1 is SGDLS and CDR2 is YYNGEE. V was clipped by 0 bases and J by 1 base, with 10 bases between them.

This rearrangement joins TRBV9 to TRBJ2-3, with 9 bases identical to TRBD2. CDR1 is SGDLS and CDR2 is YYNGEE in the germline V gene. The V and J ends lost 4 bases and 6 bases, in that order; junction bases with no gene match: 9. The CDR3 extends over 15 amino acids. CDR3 protein: CASSRWTSAGDTQYF. DNA of the CDR3: TGTGCCAGCAGCAGATGGACTAGCGCGGGGGATACGCAGTATTTT. The entire variable domain, with the rest obtained from reference TRBV9 and TRBJ2-3, is as follows: DSGVTQTPKHLITATGQRVTLRCSPRSGDLSVYWYQQSLDQGLQFLIQYYNGEERAKGNILERFSAQQFPDLHSELNLSSLELGDSALYFCASSRWTSAGDTQYFGPGTRLTVL.

The J gene is TRBJ2-7, the V gene TRBV5-4; 9 nucleotides line up with TRBD1. The germline V gene encodes CDR1 SGHNT and CDR2 YYREEE (reference sequence). There are 17 residues in the CDR3. V dropped 3 bases and J dropped 3; count of bases not matched to a gene: 13. CDR3 loop: CASSSAGTGFGNYEQYF. CDR3 bases: TGTGCCAGCAGCTCTGCCGGGACAGGGTTCGGCAACTACGAGCAGTACTTC.

V is TRBV18 and J is TRBJ1-1, with D possibly TRBD1 on 6 matching bases. This CDR3 is 14 amino acids long. The germline V and J ends were trimmed by 5 bases and 4 bases, with 14 bases remaining between them. From germline, CDR1 is KGHSH and CDR2 LQKENI. The CDR3 nucleotides read TGTGCCAGCTCATCCCGGGGGGGGGCCACTGAAGCTTTCTTT. The encoded protein is CASSSRGGATEAFF.

This clone was picked up one time. CDR3 in amino acids: CASSPLSGIGTDTQYF. CDR3 in DNA: TGTGCCAGCAGCCCCCTCTCGGGTATTGGCACAGATACGCAGTATTTT. V and J are TRBV7-9 and TRBJ2-3; D gene unclear. The CDR3 runs 16 residues. Deletions cut 5 bases from V and 1 base from J, with 16 bases between. CDR1 is SEHNR and CDR2 is FQNEAQ in the germline V gene (reference sequence).

The V call is TRBV27, the J call TRBJ1-2; 9 bases are a match to TRBD1. This CDR3 comprises 19 residues. V shed 5 bases and J 1 base; nucleotides not matched to a gene: 17. Germline CDR1 MNHEY, CDR2 SMNVEV (reference sequence). The chain's CDR3 is CASSPLAGTGLDLNYGYTF. In DNA form, the CDR3 reads TGTGCCAGCAGTCCACTAGCCGGGACAGGGTTGGACCTTAACTATGGCTACACCTTC.

This clone was observed a handful of times. The rearrangement uses TRBV13 and TRBJ1-5, with 8 bases identical to TRBD1. Germline CDR1 is PRHDT and CDR2 is FYEKMQ (reference sequence). The CDR3 length is 13 residues. Unmatched junction bases numbered 4, after V lost 4 bases and J lost 8 bases. The CDR3 DNA is TGTGCCAGCAGCTCAGACAGGGGTGAGCCCCAGCATTTT. It codes for CASSSDRGEPQHF.

The chain has TRBV9 and TRBJ2-3; 7 bases map to TRBD1. CDR1 is SGDLS, CDR2 YYNGEE, per germline. V lost 3 bases to trimming and J lost 4 bases; unmatched junction nucleotides: 5. This CDR3 comprises 14 residues. CDR3 bases: TGTGCCAGCAGCGACCAGGGGGATTCAGATACGCAGTATTTT. Translation: CASSDQGDSDTQYF.

This rearrangement joins TRBV7-3 to TRBJ1-2, with 10 bases that match TRBD1. V lost 6 bases to trimming and J lost 6 bases; unmatched junction nucleotides: 4. This CDR3 is 13 amino acids long. Germline V gene data show CDR1 as SGHTA and CDR2 as FQGTGA. The CDR3 sequence: CASSSGTGDGYTF. Written as DNA, the CDR3 is TGTGCCAGCAGTTCCGGGACAGGGGATGGCTACACCTTC.

The chain uses TRBV29-1 and TRBJ1-1; no firm D call. CDR3 size: 15 residues. Germline V gene lookup returns CDR1 SQVTM and CDR2 ANQGSEA. V was pared by 1 base and J by 4 bases, with 16 bases between. The CDR3 sequence is CSVEAVEGKGTEAFF. The CDR3 DNA reads as TGCAGCGTTGAAGCCGTGGAGGGCAAAGGCACTGAAGCTTTCTTT.

This clone was observed a handful of times. The rearrangement joins TRBV2 to TRBJ2-2, with 7 bases identical to TRBD2. Losses at the gene ends were 2 bases for V and 6 bases for J; bases not matched to a gene: 6. CDR3 length: 15 amino acids. The germline gives CDR1 SNHLY, CDR2 FYNNEI. CDR3 coding DNA: TGTGCCAGCAGTGAACGGGCGGGGGTCTCCGGGGAGCTGTTTTTT. Translation gives CASSERAGVSGELFF.

The chain employs TRBV21-1 and TRBJ1-4; the table calls TRBD1, which could not be checked here. TRBV21-1 is a pseudogene locus. CDR3 size: 15 residues. In DNA, the CDR3 is TGTGCCAGCAGCAAAAGCCAGGGTGGTAATGAAAAACTGTTTTTT. This gives the protein CASSKSQGGNEKLFF.

As DNA, the CDR3 is TGTGCCAGCAGCTTAAGGGCGGGCGGGACAGGGGCACACGAGCAGTACTTC. Residues: CASSLRAGGTGAHEQYF. The gene calls are TRBV7-9 and TRBJ2-7; TRBD1 matches at 10 bases. The length of the CDR3 is 17 residues. Germline assignment: CDR1 SEHNR and CDR2 FQNEAQ (reference sequence). The V gene end was trimmed by 2 bases and the J gene end by 5 bases; junction bases not matched to a gene: 12. Supplemented by reference TRBV7-9 and TRBJ2-7, the full variable domain reads DTGVSQNPRHKITKRGQNVTFRCDPISEHNRLYWYRQTLGQGPEFLTYFQNEAQLEKSRLLSDRFSAERPKGSFSTLEIQRTEQGDSAMYLCASSLRAGGTGAHEQYFGPGTRLTVT.

The V call is TRBV30, the J call TRBJ2-1, with 13 bases aligning to TRBD2. CDR1 is GTSNPN, CDR2 SVGIG, per germline (reference sequence). The CDR3 is made up of 14 amino acids. The V gene end was trimmed by 3 bases and the J gene end by 9 bases; junction bases not matched to a gene: 5. The CDR3 protein is CAWSLLAGGREQFF. The CDR3 region has the DNA TGTGCCTGGAGCCTACTAGCGGGGGGGCGTGAGCAGTTCTTC.

The DNA of the CDR3 is TGTGCCAGCAGTGAGCTAGGGGGCCCCTACAATGAGCAGTTCTTC. As protein: CASSELGGPYNEQFF. The chain joins TRBV25-1 to TRBJ2-1; 7 nucleotides line up with TRBD1. Germline V gene lookup returns CDR1 MGHDK and CDR2 SYGVNS. The CDR3 spans 15 residues. J gave up 2 bases and V 3 bases, and 4 bases lay outside the gene matches. Combining the CDR3 with reference TRBV25-1 and TRBJ2-1 gives the whole variable domain EADIYQTPRYLVIGTGKKITLECSQTMGHDKMYWYQQDPGMELHLIHYSYGVNSTEKGDLSSESTVSRIRTEHFPLTLESARPSHTSQYLCASSELGGPYNEQFFGPGTRLTVL.

The CDR3: CASSTRLGAFF. DNA for the CDR3: TGTGCCAGCAGCACACGACTGGGAGCTTTCTTT. The genes are TRBV28 and TRBJ1-1; D is unresolved. Germline CDR1 is MDHEN and CDR2 is SYDVKM. Trimming took off 6 bases at V and 10 bases at J, with 12 bases between the two ends. CDR3 length: 11 amino acids.

CDR3 amino acids: CASSRLQGNQPQHF. The CDR3 DNA is TGTGCCAGCAGCCGTTTACAGGGGAATCAGCCCCAGCATTTT. This chain links TRBV7-2 with TRBJ1-5; 7 bases map to TRBD1. Germline CDR1 SGHTA, CDR2 FQGNSA. The V gene end was trimmed by 5 bases and the J gene end by 4 bases; junction bases not matched to a gene: 5. The CDR3 extends over 14 amino acids.

J is TRBJ2-1 and V is TRBV4-1; 12 bases are shared with TRBD2. CDR3 length equals 17 residues. V lost 6 bases, J lost 4 bases, and 10 bases stayed unmatched. Germline assignment: CDR1 MGHRA and CDR2 YSYEKL. The CDR3 bases are TGCGCCAGCAGGGACCTTAGACTAGCGGGGGTTTACAATGAGCAGTTCTTC. Translating it yields CASRDLRLAGVYNEQFF.

The chain has TRBV6-1 and TRBJ1-3, with 10 bases matching TRBD1. The V gene's germline CDR1 is MNHNS and CDR2 SASEGT. Losses at the gene ends were 6 bases for V and 0 bases for J; bases not matched to a gene: 2. The CDR3 runs to 15 residues. The CDR3 nucleotides read TGTGCCAGCAGGGACAGGGGGTTCTCTGGAAACACCATATATTTT. Translated, it gives CASRDRGFSGNTIYF.

This rearrangement joins TRBV19 to TRBJ1-1; 8 bases line up with TRBD1. This CDR3 is 13 amino acids long. Germline V gives CDR1 LNHDA, CDR2 SQIVND (reference sequence). V shed 5 bases, J shed 3 bases, and the junction held 2 bases outside the gene matches. DNA for the CDR3: TGTGCCAGTAGTTTGACAGGGGACACTGAAGCTTTCTTT. Its protein is CASSLTGDTEAFF.

V and J are TRBV9 and TRBJ1-2; D unresolved. Germline V CDR1 and CDR2: SGDLS, YYNGEE. The V end was cut by 0 bases, the J end by 6 bases, with 9 bases between. This CDR3 spans 13 amino acids. The CDR3 DNA reads as TGTGCCAGCAGCGTAGCCCCCGGTCATGGCTACACCTTC. Translated: CASSVAPGHGYTF.

The V call is TRBV23-1, the J call TRBJ2-5; 7 nucleotides match TRBD1. TRBV23-1 is known as an ORF, though its function is uncertain. The V gene end was trimmed by 3 bases and the J gene end by 4 bases; junction bases not matched to a gene: 8. The CDR3 runs to 15 residues. CDR3 amino acids: CASSHRQGFGETQYF. The CDR3, as DNA: TGCGCCAGCAGTCATCGACAGGGATTCGGAGAGACCCAGTACTTC.

This chain connects TRBV5-1 to TRBJ2-7; tentative D call: TRBD2 (6 bases). Trimming pared 4 bases from V and 5 bases from J, leaving 16 bases between. Germline values: CDR1 SGHRS, CDR2 YFSETQ. This CDR3 spans 14 amino acids. The CDR3: CASSPGVKLDEQYF. The DNA for the CDR3 is TGCGCCAGCAGCCCGGGGGTAAAATTGGACGAGCAGTACTTC.